This T cell receptor beta chain was profiled in a study of blood T cell repertoires in COVID-19 (dated by TCRdb to the early 2020s). Notes on the research overall: Samples from collaborators originated in the United States, Italy and Spain and spanned both the acute and convalescent phases of COVID-19. The material from the prospective study consisted of cDNA or gDNA derived from T cells, B-cell-depleted T cells, or PBMCs. Subjects who had been exposed to COVID-19, were actively infected with it, or had recovered from it provided the deeply sampled blood TCRbeta repertoires that made up the dataset. A freely available public database, intended as a resource for researchers studying the immune response to SARS-CoV-2, is where the repertoires were released. Samples were obtained from the ongoing ImmuneRACE study (first 160 participants) and from roughly 1,300 subjects provided by 6 global collaborators. The sample metadata nearly always contained a de-identified subject ID, COVID-19 status, age in years and sex. Where available, HLA class I and class II types were obtained from metadata supplied by the sample provider rather than from assay-based typing.

Collaborating institutions collected whole blood in K2EDTA tubes following their own protocols. For TCRbeta analysis, collaborators shipped samples in one of three forms: frozen whole blood, isolated PBMCs, or DNA extracted from either of those sample types. There are a few counts of this clone. Its antigen is unknown. Per-nucleotide qualities are absent, and no much larger clonotype sits a single base away. Overall study outcomes, separate from this receptor: Clinical and demographic metadata were provided uncurated, with the amount varying by source and participant.

The cysteine opens and the phenylalanine closes a CDR3 of 15 amino acids. The read is trimmed to its CDR3 DNA, 45 bases read in frame from base 1. The junction shows trimming of 2 bases on V and 4 bases on J, and the gene matches do not reach 5 bases of it. CDR1 and CDR2 were assigned from the germline V gene (reference sequence) as SEHNR and FQNEAQ. TCRbeta CDR3 regions were amplified from genomic DNA by means of the immunoSEQ Assay, a bias-controlled multiplex PCR. Processing in the source paper ran as follows. The number of nucleated cells in each sample was estimated from the amplification of reference gene primers within the assay. Sequence reads were collapsed and filtered to measure the absolute abundance of every unique TCRbeta CDR3 rearrangement. For each sample, productive Simpson clonality was calculated as the square root of Simpson's diversity index over productive rearrangements. The source is immuneACCESS, and TCRdb retained only in-frame sequences with V and J called. Part of the clones is not carried over; for the studies checked, unresolved V genes explain less than half of this, and the remainder is unexplained. V and J calls and clone size are those listed in that table; D and trimming were worked out from the DNA. The sample table shows roughly 42,000 clones, and 70% to 90% are seen once. The biggest ten clones account for over 10% of the sample.

Sequenced sample: peripheral blood. The receptor's source is a woman aged 65 to 85 in a cohort sampled during active COVID-19. Recombination linked TRBV7-9 to TRBJ2-5, and 9 bases in between align with TRBD1. The DNA reads TGTGCCAGCAGCTTAAGGATGGGACAGGGAGAGACCCAGTACTTC. The resulting protein is CASSLRMGQGETQYF.